This TCR beta chain was retrieved from a study of T cell repertoires in cytomegalovirus infection. Turning to the study itself: CMV infection and matching HLA type were both indicated by public TCR beta signatures.

TCRdb reprocessed the reads with MiXCR, giving one entry per CDR3 protein. The sample shows fewer than 550,000 distinct CDR3 sequences, approximately 30% of them seen only once. Comment on this clonotype: Its matching antigen is unknown.

The V gene end was trimmed by 6 bases and the J gene end by 0 bases; junction bases not matched to a gene: 14. The germline CDR1 and CDR2 sequences are SGHDT and YYEEEE. The CDR3 consists of 19 residues. Findings and limits, study-wide: Summed frequency of public TCR beta families distinguished CMV carriers with the relevant HLA. Dominating the ex vivo response were HLA-C-restricted CMV-specific TCR beta clonotypes.

The V call is TRBV5-6, the J call TRBJ2-1, with 11 nucleotides matching TRBD2. The sequence came from a human donor in good health (CMV status not recorded). Some clones in this sample may be carry-over from other donors' samples. The specimen was PBMCs. The CDR3 is CASTSYRTSGYVSYNEQFF. In DNA, the CDR3 is TGTGCCAGCACCTCTTATCGGACTAGCGGGTATGTCTCCTACAATGAGCAGTTCTTC.